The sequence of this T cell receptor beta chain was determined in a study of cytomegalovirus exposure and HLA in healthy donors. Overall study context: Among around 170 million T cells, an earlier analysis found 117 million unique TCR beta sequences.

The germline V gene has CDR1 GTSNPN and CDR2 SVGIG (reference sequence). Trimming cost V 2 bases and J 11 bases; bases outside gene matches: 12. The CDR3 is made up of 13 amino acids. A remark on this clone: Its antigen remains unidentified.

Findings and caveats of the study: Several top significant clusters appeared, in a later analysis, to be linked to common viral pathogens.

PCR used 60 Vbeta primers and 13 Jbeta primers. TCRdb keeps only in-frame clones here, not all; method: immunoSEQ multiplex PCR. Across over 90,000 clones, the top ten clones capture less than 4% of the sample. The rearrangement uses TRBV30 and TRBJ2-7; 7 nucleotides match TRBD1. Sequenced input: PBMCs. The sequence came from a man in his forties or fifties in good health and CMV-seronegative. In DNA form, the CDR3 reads TGTGCCTGGAGTCTGACAGGGTCGGGGACGGAGTACTTC. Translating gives CAWSLTGSGTEYF.